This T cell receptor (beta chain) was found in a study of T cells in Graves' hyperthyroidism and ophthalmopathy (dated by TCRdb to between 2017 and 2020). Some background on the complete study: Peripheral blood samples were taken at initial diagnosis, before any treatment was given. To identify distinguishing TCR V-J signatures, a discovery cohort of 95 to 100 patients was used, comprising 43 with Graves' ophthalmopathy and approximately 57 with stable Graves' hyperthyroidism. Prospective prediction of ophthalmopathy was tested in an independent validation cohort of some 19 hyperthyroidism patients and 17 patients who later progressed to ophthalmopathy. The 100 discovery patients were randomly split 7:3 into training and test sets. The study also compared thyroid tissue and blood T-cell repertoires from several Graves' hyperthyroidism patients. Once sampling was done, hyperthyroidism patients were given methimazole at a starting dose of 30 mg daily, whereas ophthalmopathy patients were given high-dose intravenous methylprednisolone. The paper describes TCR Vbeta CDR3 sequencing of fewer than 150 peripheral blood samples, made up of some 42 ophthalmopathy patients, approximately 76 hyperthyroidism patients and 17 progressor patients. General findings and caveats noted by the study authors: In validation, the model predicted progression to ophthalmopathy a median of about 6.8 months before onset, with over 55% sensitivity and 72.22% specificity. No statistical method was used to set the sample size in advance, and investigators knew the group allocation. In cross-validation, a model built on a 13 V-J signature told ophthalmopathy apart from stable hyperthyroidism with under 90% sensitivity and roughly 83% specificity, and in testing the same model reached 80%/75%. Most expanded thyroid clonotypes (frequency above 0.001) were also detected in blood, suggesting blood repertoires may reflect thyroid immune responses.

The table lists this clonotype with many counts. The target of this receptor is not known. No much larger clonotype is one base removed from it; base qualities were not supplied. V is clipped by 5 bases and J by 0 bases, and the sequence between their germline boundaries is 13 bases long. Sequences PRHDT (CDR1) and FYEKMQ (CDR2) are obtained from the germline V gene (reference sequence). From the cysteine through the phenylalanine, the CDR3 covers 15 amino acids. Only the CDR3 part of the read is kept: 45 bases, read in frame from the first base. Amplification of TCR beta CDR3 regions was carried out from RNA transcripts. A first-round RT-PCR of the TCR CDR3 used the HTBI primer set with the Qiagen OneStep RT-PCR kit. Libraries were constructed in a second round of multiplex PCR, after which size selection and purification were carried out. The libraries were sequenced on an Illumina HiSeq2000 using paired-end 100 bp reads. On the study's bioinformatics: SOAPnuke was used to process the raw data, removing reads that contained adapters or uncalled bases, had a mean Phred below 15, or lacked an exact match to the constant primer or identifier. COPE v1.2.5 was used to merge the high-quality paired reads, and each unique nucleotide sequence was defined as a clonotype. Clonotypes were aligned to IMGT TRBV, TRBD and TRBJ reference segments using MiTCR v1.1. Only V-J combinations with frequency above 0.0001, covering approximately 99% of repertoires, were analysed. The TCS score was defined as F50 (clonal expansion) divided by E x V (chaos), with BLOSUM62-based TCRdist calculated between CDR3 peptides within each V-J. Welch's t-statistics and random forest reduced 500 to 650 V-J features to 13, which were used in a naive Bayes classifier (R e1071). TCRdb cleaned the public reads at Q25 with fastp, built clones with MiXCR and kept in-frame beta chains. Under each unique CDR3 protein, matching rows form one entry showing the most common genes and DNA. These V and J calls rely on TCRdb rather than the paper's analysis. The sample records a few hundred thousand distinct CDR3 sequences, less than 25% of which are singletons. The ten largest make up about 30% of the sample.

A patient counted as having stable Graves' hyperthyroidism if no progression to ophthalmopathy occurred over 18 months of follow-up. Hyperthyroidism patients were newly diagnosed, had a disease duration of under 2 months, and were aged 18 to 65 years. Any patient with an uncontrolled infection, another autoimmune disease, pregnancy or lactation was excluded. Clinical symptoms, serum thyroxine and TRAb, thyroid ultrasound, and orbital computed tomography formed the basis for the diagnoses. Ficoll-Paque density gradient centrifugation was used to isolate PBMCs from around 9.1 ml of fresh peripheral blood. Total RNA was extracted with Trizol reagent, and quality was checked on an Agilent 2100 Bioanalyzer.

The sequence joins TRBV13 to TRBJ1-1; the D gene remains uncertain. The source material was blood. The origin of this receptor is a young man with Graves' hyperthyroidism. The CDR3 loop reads CASSPPAQLNTEAFF. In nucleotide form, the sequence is TGTGCCAGCAGCCCCCCAGCACAGTTGAACACTGAAGCTTTCTTT.